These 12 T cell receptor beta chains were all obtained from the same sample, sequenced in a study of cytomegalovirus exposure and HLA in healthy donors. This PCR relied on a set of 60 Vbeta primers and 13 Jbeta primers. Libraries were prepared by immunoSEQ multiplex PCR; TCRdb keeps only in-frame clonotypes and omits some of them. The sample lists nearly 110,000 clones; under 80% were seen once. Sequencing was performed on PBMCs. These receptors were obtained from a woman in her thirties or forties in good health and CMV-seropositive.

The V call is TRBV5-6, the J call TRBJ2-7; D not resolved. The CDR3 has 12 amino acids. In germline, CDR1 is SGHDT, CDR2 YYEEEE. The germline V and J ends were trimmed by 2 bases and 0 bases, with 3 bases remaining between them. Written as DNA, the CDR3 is TGTGCCAGCAGCTTCTCCTCCTACGAGCAGTACTTC. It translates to CASSFSSYEQYF.

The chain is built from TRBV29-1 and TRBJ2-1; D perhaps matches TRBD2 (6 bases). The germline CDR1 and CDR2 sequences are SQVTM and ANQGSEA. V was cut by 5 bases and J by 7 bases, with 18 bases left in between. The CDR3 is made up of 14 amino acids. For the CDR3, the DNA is TGCAGCGTTTCGTGGGGCGGGGCGTGGAATGAGCAGTTCTTC. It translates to CSVSWGGAWNEQFF.

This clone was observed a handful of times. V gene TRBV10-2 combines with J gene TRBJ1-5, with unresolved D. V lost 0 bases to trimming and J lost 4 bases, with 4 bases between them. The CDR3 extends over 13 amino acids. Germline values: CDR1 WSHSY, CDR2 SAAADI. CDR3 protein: CASSESTNQPQHF. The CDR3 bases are TGCGCCAGCAGTGAGTCTACTAATCAGCCCCAGCATTTT.

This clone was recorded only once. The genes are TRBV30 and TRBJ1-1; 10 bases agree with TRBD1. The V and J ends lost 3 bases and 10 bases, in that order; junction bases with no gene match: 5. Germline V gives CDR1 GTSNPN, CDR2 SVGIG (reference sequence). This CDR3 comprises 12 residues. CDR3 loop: CAWRGQGKGAFF. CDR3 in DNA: TGTGCCTGGAGGGGACAGGGGAAGGGAGCTTTCTTT.

CDR3 amino acids: CASSYSWRGNTEAFF. In DNA form, the CDR3 reads TGTGCCAGCAGTTACTCGTGGAGGGGAAACACTGAAGCTTTCTTT. The V call is TRBV6-5, the J call TRBJ1-1, with D perhaps matching TRBD1 (5 bases). The V end was cut by 0 bases, the J end by 2 bases, with 10 bases between. The CDR3 length is 15 residues. Germline V gives CDR1 MNHEY, CDR2 SVGAGI.

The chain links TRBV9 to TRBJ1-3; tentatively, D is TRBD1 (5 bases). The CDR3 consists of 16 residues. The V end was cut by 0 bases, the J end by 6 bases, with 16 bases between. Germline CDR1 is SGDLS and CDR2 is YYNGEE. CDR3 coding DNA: TGTGCCAGCAGCGTAGCGGCAGGGCAGTTTTTAAACACCATATATTTT. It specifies CASSVAAGQFLNTIYF.

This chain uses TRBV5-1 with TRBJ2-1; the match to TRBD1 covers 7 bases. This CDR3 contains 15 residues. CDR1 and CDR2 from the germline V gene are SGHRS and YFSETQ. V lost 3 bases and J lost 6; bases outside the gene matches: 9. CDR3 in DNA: TGCGCCAGCAGCTCCCCTCAAACAGGGGTCAATGAGCAGTTCTTC. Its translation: CASSSPQTGVNEQFF.

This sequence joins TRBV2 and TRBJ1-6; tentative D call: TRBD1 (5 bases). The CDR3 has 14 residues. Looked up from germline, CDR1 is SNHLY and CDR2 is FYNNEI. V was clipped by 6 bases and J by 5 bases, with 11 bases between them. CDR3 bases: TGTGCCAGCAGGACCGGGACTGATAATTCACCCCTCCACTTT. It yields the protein CASRTGTDNSPLHF.

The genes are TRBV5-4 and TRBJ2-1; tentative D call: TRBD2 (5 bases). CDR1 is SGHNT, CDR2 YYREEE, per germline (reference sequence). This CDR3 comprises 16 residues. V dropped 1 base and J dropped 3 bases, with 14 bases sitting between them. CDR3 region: CASSLSVTSGYNEQFF. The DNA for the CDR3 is TGTGCCAGCAGCTTGTCCGTTACGAGCGGCTACAATGAGCAGTTCTTC.

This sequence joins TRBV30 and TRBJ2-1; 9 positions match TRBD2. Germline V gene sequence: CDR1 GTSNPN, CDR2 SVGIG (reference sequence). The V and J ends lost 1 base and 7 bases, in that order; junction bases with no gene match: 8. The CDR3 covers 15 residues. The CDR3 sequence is CAWSAFGTSRNEQFF. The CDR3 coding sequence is TGTGCCTGGAGTGCCTTTGGGACTAGCCGAAATGAGCAGTTCTTC.

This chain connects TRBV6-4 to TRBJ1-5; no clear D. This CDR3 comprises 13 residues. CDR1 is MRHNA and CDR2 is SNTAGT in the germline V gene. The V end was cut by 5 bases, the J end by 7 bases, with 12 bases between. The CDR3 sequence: CASSLGPAQPQHF. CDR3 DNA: TGTGCCAGCAGTCTAGGTCCCGCCCAGCCCCAGCATTTT.

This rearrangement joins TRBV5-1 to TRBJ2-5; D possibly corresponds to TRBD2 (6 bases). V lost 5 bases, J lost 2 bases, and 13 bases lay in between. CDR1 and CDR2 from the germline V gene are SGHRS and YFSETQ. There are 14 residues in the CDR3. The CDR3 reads CASSPVGGQETQYF. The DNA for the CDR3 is TGCGCCAGCAGTCCGGTGGGGGGTCAAGAGACCCAGTACTTC.